These 29 T cell receptor beta chains were all obtained from the same sample, sequenced in a study of TIL therapy for anti-PD-1-resistant metastatic lung cancer. This was the immunoSEQ v3 assay. Only in-frame clones appear in the TCRdb table, and some are missing; sequencing was by immunoSEQ multiplex PCR. Here the sample spans approximately 53,000 clones, 70% to 80% being singletons. Documented time point: pre-treatment sample, taken before nivolumab and TIL therapy. This specimen consisted of blood, obtained at baseline. Source of these receptors: a woman between 25 and 80 years old with non-small cell lung cancer.

The rearrangement links TRBV30 to TRBJ1-1; D may be TRBD1 (5 bases). The germline V gene has CDR1 GTSNPN and CDR2 SVGIG (reference sequence). The CDR3 runs to 14 residues. V shed 4 bases and J shed 0 bases, with 12 bases lying between them. This CDR3 reads CAWNRGMMNTEAFF. The CDR3, as DNA: TGTGCCTGGAACCGGGGGATGATGAACACTGAAGCTTTCTTT.

The chain is built from TRBV5-1 and TRBJ2-2; a possible D gene is TRBD1 (6 bases). The CDR3 covers 15 residues. Germline values: CDR1 SGHRS, CDR2 YFSETQ. Trimming pared 4 bases from V and 1 base from J, leaving 11 bases between. The CDR3 region has the DNA TGCGCCAGCAGCCCGACAGGCTTGAACACCGGGGAGCTGTTTTTT. Amino acids: CASSPTGLNTGELFF. The variable domain in full, completed from reference TRBV5-1 and TRBJ2-2, reads KAGVTQTPRYLIKTRGQQVTLSCSPISGHRSVSWYQQTPGQGLQFLFEYFSETQRNKGNFPGRFSGRQFSNSRSEMNVSTLELGDSALYLCASSPTGLNTGELFFGEGSRLTVL.

The CDR3: CASSLVTGVQETQYF. CDR3 nucleotide sequence: TGTGCCAGCAGCTTAGTGACAGGGGTCCAAGAGACCCAGTACTTC. The chain has TRBV7-2 and TRBJ2-5; TRBD1 matches 8 bases. Germline loops: CDR1 SGHTA, CDR2 FQGNSA. With V trimmed by 1 base and J by 1 base, 2 bases remained unmatched. There are 15 residues in the CDR3.

The chain uses TRBV7-3 and TRBJ1-1; the D gene is possibly TRBD1 (6 bases). V lost 0 bases to trimming and J lost 4 bases, with 9 bases between them. CDR1 is SGHTA, CDR2 FQGTGA, per germline. The CDR3 is made up of 14 amino acids. The CDR3 region has the DNA TGTGCCAGCAGCTTAACGGGGGCTACCACTGAAGCTTTCTTT. As protein: CASSLTGATTEAFF.

This clone occurred once. The gene calls are TRBV4-2 and TRBJ2-7; no clear D gene. CDR1 and CDR2 from the germline V gene are LGHNA and YNFKEQ. This CDR3 is 18 amino acids long. Trimming took 1 base from V and 4 from J, leaving 23 bases between them. The CDR3 loop is CASSQGFVGHSRLYEQYF. Written as DNA, the CDR3 is TGTGCCAGCAGCCAAGGATTTGTCGGGCACTCCCGCCTTTACGAGCAGTACTTC.

The sample holds a few counts of this clone. The chain is built from TRBV7-7 and TRBJ2-7; 10 nucleotides line up with TRBD1. The length of the CDR3 is 15 residues. V shed 5 bases, J shed 4 bases, and the junction held 8 bases outside the gene matches. Germline CDR1 reads SSHAT; CDR2 reads FNYEAQ (reference sequence). As DNA, the CDR3 is TGTGCCAGCAGCCCTAGGACAGGGGGAGAGTACGAGCAGTACTTC. Its translation is CASSPRTGGEYEQYF. Variable domain in full (rest from reference TRBV7-7 and TRBJ2-7): GAGVSQSPRYKVTKRGQDVTLRCDPISSHATLYWYQQALGQGPEFLTYFNYEAQPDKSGLPSDRFSAERPEGSISTLTIQRTEQRDSAMYRCASSPRTGGEYEQYFGPGTRLTVT.

In this sample, this clone turned up a few times. V usage is TRBV2 and J usage is TRBJ2-5; 12 positions agree with TRBD2. V was pared by 4 bases and J by 4 bases, with 1 base of the junction left unmatched. Per germline, CDR1 SNHLY and CDR2 FYNNEI. There are 14 residues in the CDR3. The DNA for the CDR3 is TGTGCCAGCAGTGTGGGACTAGCGGGAGAGACCCAGTACTTC. The encoded protein is CASSVGLAGETQYF.

The rearrangement joins TRBV5-1 to TRBJ2-1; TRBD2 aligns across 9 bases. The germline gives CDR1 SGHRS, CDR2 YFSETQ. The CDR3 runs 15 residues. With 3 bases clipped from V and 8 bases from J, the junction kept 9 bases outside the gene matches. The CDR3 region is CASSWGLASLDEQFF. The CDR3 coding sequence is TGCGCCAGCAGCTGGGGACTAGCTTCGTTGGATGAGCAGTTCTTC.

V gene TRBV7-9 combines with J gene TRBJ1-1, with D maybe TRBD1 (5 bases). V lost 2 bases and J 6 bases, leaving 13 bases between the germline ends. Per the germline V gene, CDR1 is SEHNR and CDR2 is FQNEAQ (reference sequence). CDR3 length: 14 amino acids. CDR3 in amino acids: CASSLLGGDAEAFF. CDR3 DNA: TGTGCCAGCAGCTTATTAGGCGGGGACGCTGAAGCTTTCTTT.

The table lists this clone with a count of one. V gene TRBV5-6 combines with J gene TRBJ1-2; D gene uncertain. Trimming left V 0 bases short and J 2 bases short, with 11 bases between. The CDR3 runs to 15 residues. Germline CDR1 is SGHDT and CDR2 is YYEEEE. The CDR3 here is CASSLDPPLNYGYTF. The CDR3 nucleotides are TGTGCCAGCAGCTTGGATCCGCCGCTAAACTATGGCTACACCTTC.

This sequence joins TRBV14 and TRBJ1-1, with D uncertain. This CDR3 region has 14 residues. V lost 4 bases, J lost 5 bases, and 14 bases lay in between. CDR1 and CDR2 (germline): SGHDN, FVKESK. This CDR3 reads CASSLGLAGTEAFF. The CDR3 DNA sequence: TGTGCCAGCAGCCTCGGACTGGCGGGTACTGAAGCTTTCTTT. Looking up the rest from reference TRBV14 and TRBJ1-1 gives the full variable domain: EAGVTQFPSHSVIEKGQTVTLRCDPISGHDNLYWYRRVMGKEIKFLLHFVKESKQDESGMPNNRFLAERTGGTYSTLKVQPAELEDSGVYFCASSLGLAGTEAFFGQGTRLTVV.

The rearrangement joins TRBV10-3 to TRBJ2-1; D is ambiguous. Trimming cost V 4 bases and J 8 bases, with 6 bases left between them. This CDR3 has 11 amino acids. The germline V gene has CDR1 ENHRY and CDR2 SYGVKD. In DNA, the CDR3 is TGTGCCATCAGTGGTCTGGATGAGCAGTTCTTC. As protein: CAISGLDEQFF.

This clone has a single count. The chain combines TRBV9 with TRBJ2-3; TRBD1 matches at 8 bases. CDR1 and CDR2 from the germline V gene are SGDLS and YYNGEE. The CDR3 loop spans 16 amino acids. The V gene end was trimmed by 3 bases and the J gene end by 0 bases; junction bases not matched to a gene: 6. CDR3 region: CASSADRTGSTDTQYF. In DNA, the CDR3 is TGTGCCAGCAGCGCAGATAGGACAGGGAGCACAGATACGCAGTATTTT.

The chain is built from TRBV27 and TRBJ2-3; D gene unclear. Trimming took 4 bases from V and 0 from J, leaving 11 bases between them. The CDR3 totals 15 residues. Germline CDR1 MNHEY, CDR2 SMNVEV (reference sequence). Here the CDR3 DNA reads TGTGCCAGCAGTTCACCGACAAGTAGCACAGATACGCAGTATTTT. Protein product: CASSSPTSSTDTQYF.

A few counts support this clone. The chain combines TRBV23-1 with TRBJ1-5, with TRBD1 matching 7 bases. TRBV23-1 falls under the ORF class, with uncertain function. CDR3 size: 15 residues. The trim removed 6 bases at V and 3 bases at J, leaving 8 bases unmatched. CDR3 amino acids: CASSPKTGINQPQHF. The CDR3 DNA is TGCGCCAGCAGCCCCAAGACAGGGATCAATCAGCCCCAGCATTTT.

V gene TRBV19 combines with J gene TRBJ2-7; 7 nucleotides match TRBD1. Germline trimming cut 5 bases from V and 3 bases from J; bases unmatched to any gene: 13. Germline CDR1 and CDR2: LNHDA and SQIVND (reference sequence). The CDR3 contains 16 residues. CDR3 in DNA: TGTGCCAGTAGTCCTCGACAGGGTTCAACTTTCTACGAGCAGTACTTC. As protein: CASSPRQGSTFYEQYF.

This clone has a single count. The chain has TRBV29-1 and TRBJ1-1, with 11 positions matching TRBD1. In germline, CDR1 is SQVTM, CDR2 ANQGSEA. The V gene end was trimmed by 8 bases and the J gene end by 3 bases; junction bases not matched to a gene: 5. The CDR3 runs 13 residues. This CDR3 is CSIRGQGDTEAFF. The CDR3 coding sequence is TGCAGCATCCGGGGACAGGGGGACACTGAAGCTTTCTTT.

This chain links TRBV19 with TRBJ2-2; D unclear. The CDR3 length is 15 residues. CDR1 LNHDA and CDR2 SQIVND come from the germline V gene (reference sequence). Trimming pared 1 base from V and 2 bases from J, leaving 8 bases between. The CDR3 DNA sequence: TGTGCCAGTAGTATAGTAACCCTTAACACCGGGGAGCTGTTTTTT. Its translation is CASSIVTLNTGELFF. Together with reference TRBV19 and TRBJ2-2, the CDR3 gives the full variable domain: DGGITQSPKYLFRKEGQNVTLSCEQNLNHDAMYWYRQDPGQGLRLIYYSQIVNDFQKGDIAEGYSVSREKKESFPLTVTSAQKNPTAFYLCASSIVTLNTGELFFGEGSRLTVL.

The chain has TRBV4-1 and TRBJ1-2, with unresolved D. V was pared by 0 bases and J by 8 bases, with 13 bases between. The germline CDR1 and CDR2 sequences are MGHRA and YSYEKL. This CDR3 comprises 14 residues. The chain's CDR3 is CASSQETRAEGYTF. DNA for the CDR3: TGCGCCAGCAGCCAAGAGACAAGGGCTGAGGGCTACACCTTC.

The chain combines TRBV5-1 with TRBJ2-7; 9 nucleotides align to TRBD1. Germline CDR1 and CDR2: SGHRS and YFSETQ. V lost 2 bases to trimming and J lost 6 bases; unmatched junction nucleotides: 12. This CDR3 comprises 16 residues. CDR3 nucleotide sequence: TGCGCCAGCAGCTTCAAGCACATAACAGGGGGCAGCGAGCAGTACTTC. It is translated as CASSFKHITGGSEQYF. The full variable domain, rest sourced from reference TRBV5-1 and TRBJ2-7, is KAGVTQTPRYLIKTRGQQVTLSCSPISGHRSVSWYQQTPGQGLQFLFEYFSETQRNKGNFPGRFSGRQFSNSRSEMNVSTLELGDSALYLCASSFKHITGGSEQYFGPGTRLTVT.

This sequence joins TRBV4-2 and TRBJ1-4; D is undetermined. V lost 1 base and J 5 bases, leaving 14 bases between the germline ends. The CDR3 contains 16 residues. The germline V gene encodes CDR1 LGHNA and CDR2 YNFKEQ. The CDR3 DNA reads TGTGCCAGCAGCCAAGTTTTTGCCAAGGGCAATGAAAAACTGTTTTTT. This translates into CASSQVFAKGNEKLFF.

V usage is TRBV5-5 and J usage is TRBJ2-3; D assignment may be TRBD1 or TRBD2 (5 bases each). The V gene's germline CDR1 is SGHKS and CDR2 YYEKEE (reference sequence). Trimming cost V 5 bases and J 2 bases, with 21 bases left between them. The CDR3 totals 17 residues. CDR3 DNA: TGTGCCAGCAGTTGGGACCCGCAGGGACGCGTCACAGATACGCAGTATTTT. Amino acid sequence: CASSWDPQGRVTDTQYF.

The V and J genes are TRBV29-1 and TRBJ2-5, with D possibly matching TRBD1 (5 bases). Germline V lookup: CDR1 SQVTM, CDR2 ANQGSEA. Between the trimmed V and J ends, which lost 4 bases and 1 base, there was a span of 10 bases. This CDR3 has 13 amino acids. The CDR3 coding sequence is TGCAGCGTTGGCAGGGATAGCCAAGAGACCCAGTACTTC. Protein product: CSVGRDSQETQYF. Complete variable domain (other parts from reference TRBV29-1 and TRBJ2-5): SAVISQKPSRDICQRGTSLTIQCQVDSQVTMMFWYRQQPGQSLTLIATANQGSEATYESGFVIDKFPISRPNLTFSTLTVSNMSPEDSSIYLCSVGRDSQETQYFGPGTRLLVL.

As DNA, the CDR3 is TGTGCCAGCACCATCTGGCCGGGTTTTGGAGATACGCAGTATTTT. This gives the protein CASTIWPGFGDTQYF. The genes are TRBV7-2 and TRBJ2-3; D is unresolved. Looked up from germline, CDR1 is SGHTA and CDR2 is FQGNSA. The CDR3 extends over 15 amino acids. V shed 7 bases and J shed 5 bases, with 19 bases lying between them.

In nucleotides, the CDR3 is TGTGCCAGCAGCGCACTAGCGGGGGGGCCCCCAGAGACCCAGTACTTC. Translating gives CASSALAGGPPETQYF. The V call is TRBV11-2, the J call TRBJ2-5, with 13 bases aligning to TRBD2. The V and J ends lost 5 bases and 4 bases, in that order; junction bases with no gene match: 7. The germline V gene has CDR1 SGHAT and CDR2 FQNNGV. The CDR3 extends over 16 amino acids.

This clone was seen a single time. The DNA is left out, because the CDR3 cannot be placed on it with certainty; the CDR3 is given as TCRdb lists it. The V call is TRBV1, the J call TRBJ2-7; TRBD2 was called by the table and not checked on the DNA. TRBV1 counts as a pseudogene. The CDR3 extends over 19 residues, inclusive of both ends. CDR3 loop: CTSSQDWPGVASGAYEQYF.

The chain carries TRBV28 and TRBJ2-3, with D possibly TRBD1 on 5 matching bases. Germline-derived CDR1 and CDR2 are MDHEN and SYDVKM. The ends were cut back, 5 bases at V and 4 bases at J, with 19 bases in the middle. CDR3 length equals 16 residues. Written as DNA, the CDR3 is TGTGCCAGCAGTCCCGCAGTCCGTAGGGGTGCAGATACGCAGTATTTT. It translates to CASSPAVRRGADTQYF. Full variable domain (missing parts from reference TRBV28 and TRBJ2-3): DVKVTQSSRYLVKRTGEKVFLECVQDMDHENMFWYRQDPGLGLRLIYFSYDVKMKEKGDIPEGYSVSREKKERFSLILESASTNQTSMYLCASSPAVRRGADTQYFGPGTRLTVL.

V gene TRBV5-4 combines with J gene TRBJ2-7; tentative D call: TRBD1 (5 bases). This CDR3 contains 12 residues. With 5 bases removed from V and 5 bases from J, the gap between germline ends came to 11 bases. Germline-derived CDR1 and CDR2 are SGHNT and YYREEE (reference sequence). The CDR3 DNA is TGTGCCAGCAGGACCCCAGGGCACGAGCAGTACTTC. Encoded protein: CASRTPGHEQYF.

The V gene is TRBV5-6, the J gene TRBJ1-2; D perhaps matches TRBD1 (5 bases). CDR1 and CDR2 from the germline V gene are SGHDT and YYEEEE. V lost 0 bases and J lost 4, with 10 bases in between. The CDR3 is made up of 14 amino acids. This chain's CDR3 is CASSLATGGYGYTF. CDR3 in DNA: TGTGCCAGCAGCTTGGCCACAGGAGGCTATGGCTACACCTTC.